These 21 T cell receptor beta chains were sequenced from one sample in a study of cytomegalovirus exposure and HLA in healthy donors. In the PCR, 60 Vbeta and 13 Jbeta primers were used. Repertoires were generated with immunoSEQ multiplex PCR, while TCRdb's copy carries only in-frame clones and drops some. The profile shows 200,000 to 250,000 clones, roughly 89% of them singletons. Material for sequencing was PBMCs. These receptors were collected from a woman aged 18-35 years in good health and CMV-seronegative.

This sequence joins TRBV9 and TRBJ2-1; D unclear. The CDR3 is 16 residues long. Looked up from germline, CDR1 is SGDLS and CDR2 is YYNGEE. Trimming left V 1 base short and J 1 base short, with 12 bases between. This CDR3 is CASSVTGPRSYNEQFF. DNA of the CDR3: TGTGCCAGCAGCGTAACTGGGCCTCGGTCCTACAATGAGCAGTTCTTC.

This clone has a single count. The V and J genes are TRBV7-8 and TRBJ2-2; TRBD1 might be the D (6 bases). The V and J ends lost 2 bases and 5 bases respectively, with 21 bases between them. CDR1 and CDR2 (germline): SGHVS, FQNEAQ. The CDR3 runs 18 residues. CDR3 sequence reads: CASSLTPDSGVWTGELFF. Here the CDR3 DNA reads TGTGCCAGCAGCTTAACCCCGGATTCAGGGGTTTGGACCGGGGAGCTGTTTTTT.

This chain links TRBV2 with TRBJ1-2; TRBD1 might be the D (5 bases). Germline CDR1 is SNHLY and CDR2 is FYNNEI. This CDR3 region has 12 residues. Trimming took off 7 bases at V and 6 bases at J, with 12 bases between the two ends. The CDR3 DNA follows: TGTGCCAGCACCGTCCAGGGCCATGGCTACACCTTC. Encoded protein: CASTVQGHGYTF.

The V call is TRBV4-1, the J call TRBJ1-1; possibly TRBD1 for D (6 bases). Germline CDR1 is MGHRA and CDR2 is YSYEKL. The CDR3 consists of 12 residues. The V end was cut by 1 base, the J end by 11 bases, with 11 bases between. CDR3 sequence: CASSQGVQGAFF. CDR3 DNA sequence: TGCGCCAGCAGCCAAGGCGTCCAGGGGGCTTTCTTT.

This chain connects TRBV5-4 to TRBJ2-7, with 8 bases aligning to TRBD1. Germline V gene sequence: CDR1 SGHNT, CDR2 YYREEE (reference sequence). The V and J ends lost 0 bases and 2 bases, in that order; junction bases with no gene match: 4. CDR3 length equals 15 residues. CDR3 residues: CASSLDGRGPYEQYF. Written as DNA, the CDR3 is TGTGCCAGCAGCTTGGATGGCAGGGGGCCCTACGAGCAGTACTTC.

The chain recombines TRBV5-4 with TRBJ1-2, with TRBD1 identical over 11 bases. The junction had 4 bases not matched to a gene; V was cut back by 5 bases and J by 4 bases. The CDR3 contains 14 residues. The germline gives CDR1 SGHNT, CDR2 YYREEE (reference sequence). CDR3 residues: CASRAGTGGYGYTF. CDR3 sequence (DNA): TGTGCCAGCAGGGCTGGGACAGGGGGCTATGGCTACACCTTC.

This sequence joins TRBV7-9 and TRBJ1-4; perhaps TRBD1 as D (5 bases). The V gene's germline CDR1 is SEHNR and CDR2 FQNEAQ (reference sequence). The CDR3 has 15 amino acids. Trimming stripped 5 bases from V and 8 bases from J, with 18 bases between. The CDR3 sequence: CASSPGTPGREKLFF. As DNA, the CDR3 is TGTGCCAGCAGCCCTGGGACCCCGGGGAGGGAAAAACTGTTTTTT.

This clone has more than one count but fewer than ten. The chain carries TRBV7-9 and TRBJ2-7; D is perhaps TRBD2 (5 bases). Trimming removed 5 bases at V and 4 bases at J, with 18 bases between. Germline CDR1 is SEHNR and CDR2 is FQNEAQ (reference sequence). This CDR3 has 15 residues. The chain's CDR3 is CASSLVYEGRYEQYF. In DNA form, the CDR3 reads TGTGCCAGCAGCCTTGTTTACGAGGGCCGGTACGAGCAGTACTTC.

The rearrangement joins TRBV7-3 to TRBJ2-1; 12 bases are shared with TRBD2. The CDR3 spans 14 residues. CDR1 and CDR2 from the germline V gene are SGHTA and FQGTGA. With V trimmed by 5 bases and J by 8 bases, 4 bases remained unmatched. The CDR3, as DNA: TGTGCCAGCAGCCGACTAGCGGGAGACGATGAGCAGTTCTTC. Translated: CASSRLAGDDEQFF.

The rearrangement joins TRBV4-2 to TRBJ1-5; D not resolved. The CDR3 contains 15 residues. The germline gives CDR1 LGHNA, CDR2 YNFKEQ. V was cut by 1 base and J by 1 base, with 8 bases left in between. For the CDR3, the DNA is TGTGCCAGCAGCCAAGGCGGGGTCAGCAATCAGCCCCAGCATTTT. Its translation: CASSQGGVSNQPQHF.

The sample holds a few counts of this clone. The chain is built from TRBV27 and TRBJ2-1, with TRBD2 matching 8 bases. The CDR3 spans 15 residues. The ends lost 6 bases at V and 3 bases at J; junction bases unmatched: 7. Germline CDR1 MNHEY, CDR2 SMNVEV (reference sequence). CDR3 nucleotide sequence: TGTGCCAGCAGCGCTACAGCGGGAGTCTACAATGAGCAGTTCTTC. It yields the protein CASSATAGVYNEQFF.

This chain joins TRBV10-3 and TRBJ2-5, with D maybe TRBD2 (6 bases). CDR1 is ENHRY and CDR2 is SYGVKD in the germline V gene. Trimming removed 2 bases at V and 4 bases at J, with 11 bases between. This CDR3 region has 14 residues. This CDR3 reads CAISEVGGVETQYF. DNA for the CDR3: TGTGCCATCAGTGAGGTCGGGGGAGTAGAGACCCAGTACTTC.

This chain uses TRBV19 with TRBJ1-2; 9 positions agree with TRBD1. V lost 3 bases to trimming and J lost 2 bases; unmatched junction nucleotides: 7. The CDR3 has 16 amino acids. Germline loops: CDR1 LNHDA, CDR2 SQIVND (reference sequence). CDR3 sequence (DNA): TGTGCCAGTAGTATTTTGGGGACAGGGACCAACTATGGCTACACCTTC. Translating gives CASSILGTGTNYGYTF.

The V and J genes are TRBV29-1 and TRBJ2-5, with D perhaps TRBD2 (6 bases). The CDR3 has 14 amino acids. V shed 2 bases and J shed 2 bases, with 12 bases lying between them. Germline CDR1 is SQVTM and CDR2 is ANQGSEA. The CDR3, as DNA: TGCAGCGTTGAAAGCATAGCGGTTCAAGAGACCCAGTACTTC. Translating it yields CSVESIAVQETQYF. Supplemented by reference TRBV29-1 and TRBJ2-5, the full variable domain reads SAVISQKPSRDICQRGTSLTIQCQVDSQVTMMFWYRQQPGQSLTLIATANQGSEATYESGFVIDKFPISRPNLTFSTLTVSNMSPEDSSIYLCSVESIAVQETQYFGPGTRLLVL.

This clone is a singleton in its sample. This chain connects TRBV28 to TRBJ2-1, with D maybe TRBD1 (6 bases). Germline CDR1 and CDR2: MDHEN and SYDVKM. The CDR3 contains 15 residues. Trimming stripped 5 bases from V and 10 bases from J, with 21 bases between. The CDR3 nucleotides read TGTGCCAGCAGTCGATACAGGGTCCGCGGGTCAGAGCAGTTCTTC. It specifies CASSRYRVRGSEQFF.

V usage is TRBV7-2 and J usage is TRBJ2-3, with D perhaps matching TRBD2 (5 bases). Germline CDR1 reads SGHTA; CDR2 reads FQGNSA. With 8 bases removed from V and 3 bases from J, the gap between germline ends came to 15 bases. The CDR3 is made up of 14 amino acids. This CDR3 is CASGLWIGTDTQYF. The CDR3 nucleotides read TGTGCCAGCGGACTCTGGATTGGAACAGATACGCAGTATTTT.

CDR3 loop: CASSQEASGTLGSTDTQYF. DNA of the CDR3: TGCGCCAGCAGCCAAGAGGCAAGCGGGACCCTCGGCAGCACAGATACGCAGTATTTT. The chain couples TRBV4-1 to TRBJ2-3; 7 bases map to TRBD2. CDR1 and CDR2 from the germline V gene are MGHRA and YSYEKL. The CDR3 loop spans 19 amino acids. The V gene end was trimmed by 0 bases and the J gene end by 0 bases; junction bases not matched to a gene: 12.

The J gene is TRBJ2-3, the V gene TRBV5-1; TRBD1 is a possible D gene (6 bases). Germline CDR1 is SGHRS and CDR2 is YFSETQ. The CDR3 runs to 15 residues. Between the trimmed V and J ends, which lost 4 bases and 2 bases, there was a span of 14 bases. CDR3: CASSPGQPFTDTQYF. The CDR3, as DNA: TGCGCCAGCAGCCCCGGACAGCCCTTCACAGATACGCAGTATTTT.

The chain carries TRBV19 and TRBJ2-7, with 9 bases lining up with TRBD1. This CDR3 spans 15 amino acids. Germline values: CDR1 LNHDA, CDR2 SQIVND (reference sequence). V lost 1 base, J lost 4 bases, and 5 bases stayed unmatched. The CDR3 DNA sequence: TGTGCCAGTAGTATAGGGACAGGGGAGGTTTACGAGCAGTACTTC. It specifies CASSIGTGEVYEQYF.

The J gene is TRBJ2-1, the V gene TRBV27, with 9 bases aligning to TRBD2. CDR1 and CDR2 from the germline V gene are MNHEY and SMNVEV (reference sequence). Losses at the gene ends were 5 bases for V and 3 bases for J; bases not matched to a gene: 11. This CDR3 region has 17 residues. CDR3: CASSPGIAGAHYNEQFF. In DNA form, the CDR3 reads TGTGCCAGCAGTCCCGGTATAGCGGGAGCCCACTACAATGAGCAGTTCTTC.

V usage is TRBV5-1 and J usage is TRBJ2-7; 11 nucleotides agree with TRBD2. Germline CDR1 and CDR2: SGHRS and YFSETQ. V dropped 0 bases and J dropped 2; count of bases not matched to a gene: 4. The CDR3 length is 16 residues. CDR3 nucleotide sequence: TGCGCCAGCAGCTTGGTGACTAGCGGGGACGCCTACGAGCAGTACTTC. This sequence encodes CASSLVTSGDAYEQYF.